This TCR beta chain originates from a study of blood T cells in healthy people across ages. Study results and limitations: Age advanced and TCR beta diversity per million T cells fell, roughly linearly. PBMCs left unsorted prevented a conclusive naive versus antigen-experienced comparison.

A second PCR of about 6 to 12 cycles used a sample-barcoded 5' primer and a J-beta primer mix. From the 5' RACE reads, TCRdb called clonotypes with MiXCR, one entry per CDR3 protein. The sample comprises about 690,000 distinct CDR3 sequences, less than 45% of which are singletons, and around 32% rests with the top ten. This clonotype was counted a few times. The antigen is undetermined. This receptor was obtained from a man aged 80 or over in good health. Sequences were obtained from blood.

The CDR3 DNA is TGCGCCAGCAGCGGAGGGGGTCTGGGCACTGAAGCTTTCTTT. Encoded protein: CASSGGGLGTEAFF. J is TRBJ1-1 and V is TRBV5-1; the D gene is possibly TRBD1 (6 bases). Germline CDR1 reads SGHRS; CDR2 reads YFSETQ. Trimming removed 4 bases from V and 4 bases from J, with 14 bases in between. The CDR3 is made up of 14 amino acids. Full variable domain (missing parts from reference TRBV5-1 and TRBJ1-1): KAGVTQTPRYLIKTRGQQVTLSCSPISGHRSVSWYQQTPGQGLQFLFEYFSETQRNKGNFPGRFSGRQFSNSRSEMNVSTLELGDSALYLCASSGGGLGTEAFFGQGTRLTVV.